The clone carrying this TCR beta chain was observed a handful of times. Its target is unknown. Germline loops: CDR1 DFQATT, CDR2 SNEGSKA (reference sequence). This CDR3 is 12 amino acids long. V gave up 5 bases and J gave up 7 bases; unmatched junction bases: 7. TCRdb recomputed calls from the 5' RACE reads with MiXCR, one row per CDR3 protein. The sample has about 340,000 distinct CDR3 sequences, about 14% seen once. The data derive from a study of CD8 T cells in ankylosing spondylitis. The study's findings and limits: Clones linked to disease, bearing a CD8+ phenotype, were relatively rare in peripheral blood. Reports of some motif variants in reactive arthritis synovial fluid and blood predate this one. Blood of patients with ankylosing spondylitis appeared to be characterized by a TCR beta motif of eight highly homologous variants. Reportedly, disease-linked clones are significantly enriched in ankylosing spondylitis patients' matched synovial fluid.

The sequence came from a male donor with ankylosing spondylitis or in good health (not recorded which). What was sequenced was blood, either unsorted or a sorted T cell fraction (not recorded which). The chain carries TRBV20-1 and TRBJ2-5; 7 bases are a match to TRBD1. The CDR3: CSASGTAWTQYF. The CDR3 nucleotides read TGCAGTGCTTCTGGGACAGCTTGGACCCAGTACTTC.